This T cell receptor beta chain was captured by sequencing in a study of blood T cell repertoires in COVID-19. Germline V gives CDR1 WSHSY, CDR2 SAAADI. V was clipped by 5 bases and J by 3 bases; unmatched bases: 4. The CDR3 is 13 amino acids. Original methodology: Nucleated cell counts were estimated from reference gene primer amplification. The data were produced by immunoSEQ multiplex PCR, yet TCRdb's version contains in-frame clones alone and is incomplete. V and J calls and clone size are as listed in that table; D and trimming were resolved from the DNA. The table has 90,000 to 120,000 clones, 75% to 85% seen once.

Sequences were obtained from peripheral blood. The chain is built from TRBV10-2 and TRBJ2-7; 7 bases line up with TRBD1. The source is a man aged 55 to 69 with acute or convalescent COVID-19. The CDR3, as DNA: TGCGCCAGCAGTAGACAGGGTGACTACGAGCAGTACTTC. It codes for CASSRQGDYEQYF.